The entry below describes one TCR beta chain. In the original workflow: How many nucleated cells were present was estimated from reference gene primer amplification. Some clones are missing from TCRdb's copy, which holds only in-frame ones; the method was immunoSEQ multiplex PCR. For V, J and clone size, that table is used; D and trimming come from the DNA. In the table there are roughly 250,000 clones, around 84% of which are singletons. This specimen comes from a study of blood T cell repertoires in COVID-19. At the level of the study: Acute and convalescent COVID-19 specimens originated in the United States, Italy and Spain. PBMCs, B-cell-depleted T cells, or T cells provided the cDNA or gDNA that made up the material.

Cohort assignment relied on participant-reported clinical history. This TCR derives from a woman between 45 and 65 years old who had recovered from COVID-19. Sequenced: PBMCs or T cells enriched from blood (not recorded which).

CDR3 nucleotides: TGTGCCACCAGTGACTTTAGGGGGACGGGGATCGTTGAGCAGTTCTTC. Its translation is CATSDFRGTGIVEQFF. The V call is TRBV24-1, the J call TRBJ2-1, with D tentatively TRBD1 (6 bases). V was clipped by 4 bases and J by 9 bases, with 21 bases between them. The germline V gene has CDR1 KGHDR and CDR2 SFDVKD. This CDR3 comprises 16 residues.